One sample yielded the 7 T cell receptor beta chains listed below, sequenced in a study of CD8 T cells in ankylosing spondylitis. TCRdb re-called the 5' RACE reads through MiXCR, storing one row per CDR3 protein. The profile shows 200,000 to 250,000 distinct CDR3 sequences, more than 9% of them singletons. Sequencing input: blood, either unsorted or a sorted T cell fraction (not recorded which). All receptors come from a male donor with ankylosing spondylitis or in good health (not recorded which).

This clonotype was seen ten or more times. The chain combines TRBV4-1 with TRBJ1-5; no reliable D call. The V end was cut by 4 bases, the J end by 2 bases, with 12 bases between. Germline-derived CDR1 and CDR2 are MGHRA and YSYEKL. CDR3 size: 15 residues. The CDR3 nucleotides read TGCGCCAGCAGCCCGGGATTCCTGGGCAATCAGCCCCAGCATTTT. It encodes CASSPGFLGNQPQHF.

J is TRBJ2-5 and V is TRBV7-2; D uncertain. The germline V and J ends were trimmed by 5 bases and 0 bases, with 7 bases remaining between them. CDR1 and CDR2 from the germline V gene are SGHTA and FQGNSA. This CDR3 is 13 amino acids long. The CDR3 DNA sequence: TGTGCCAGCAGCGCGACATACCAAGAGACCCAGTACTTC. Translating it yields CASSATYQETQYF.

This clonotype was counted at least ten times. The gene calls are TRBV5-1 and TRBJ2-3; no clear D. Germline CDR1 SGHRS, CDR2 YFSETQ. The CDR3 is 13 amino acids. Trimming stripped 2 bases from V and 6 bases from J, with 10 bases between. The CDR3 spells CASSLHNGDTQYF. DNA of the CDR3: TGCGCCAGCAGCTTACACAACGGGGATACGCAGTATTTT.

This clonotype has more than one count but fewer than ten. The chain uses TRBV7-2 and TRBJ1-6, with D tentatively TRBD1 (5 bases). V was clipped by 3 bases and J by 11 bases, with 14 bases between them. Germline loops: CDR1 SGHTA, CDR2 FQGNSA. This CDR3 region has 14 residues. In DNA, the CDR3 is TGTGCCAGCAGCTTTGGGTCTCTCAGGGCACCCCTCCACTTT. Amino acid sequence: CASSFGSLRAPLHF.

Only a few counts were recorded for this clonotype. The chain recombines TRBV6-5 with TRBJ2-1, with D maybe TRBD1 (5 bases). The CDR3 is 18 residues long. V lost 4 bases and J lost 0, with 19 bases in between. Germline V lookup: CDR1 MNHEY, CDR2 SVGAGI. The CDR3 DNA is TGTGCCAGCAGTTCTATTCGTCTTACAGGATTCTCCTACAATGAGCAGTTCTTC. It specifies CASSSIRLTGFSYNEQFF.

This clonotype appeared many times. V and J are TRBV11-2 and TRBJ2-5, with a tentative D call TRBD2 (6 bases). The CDR3 runs 14 residues. The ends were cut back, 3 bases at V and 5 bases at J, with 13 bases in the middle. CDR1 and CDR2 (germline): SGHAT, FQNNGV. CDR3 sequence (DNA): TGTGCCAGCAGCTTTAACTTCGCGGGGGAGACCCAGTACTTC. Translation gives CASSFNFAGETQYF.

Only a few counts were recorded for this clonotype. The chain is built from TRBV5-5 and TRBJ1-2; 8 nucleotides align to TRBD1. The CDR3 spans 15 residues. V trimming: 4 bases; J trimming: 6 bases; junction bases outside the gene matches: 11. Looked up from germline, CDR1 is SGHKS and CDR2 is YYEKEE (reference sequence). The CDR3 sequence is CASSALTGGEDGYTF. The CDR3 nucleotides are TGTGCCAGCAGCGCACTTACAGGGGGGGAGGATGGCTACACCTTC.